This TCR beta chain was found in a study of OX40 agonist ivuxolimab in advanced cancers. Across the study: Prior anti-PD-1, anti-PD-L1 or anti-CTLA-4 therapy was allowed; about 39% had some.

In the case of this clone: Its antigen remains unidentified. At the DNA level, this CDR3 is encoded by other sequences in the same sample as well.

Trimming removed 4 bases at V and 0 bases at J, with 8 bases between. This CDR3 contains 14 residues. The germline CDR1 and CDR2 sequences are SGHRS and YFSETQ. The study's findings and limits: At doses 0.1 to 3.0 mg/kg, CD4+ and CD8+ clones expanded. Relatively little clonal expansion, among the lowest observed, appeared in partial responders at 0.1-3.0 mg/kg.

Profiling relied on immunoSEQ multiplex PCR, and the TCRdb table lists in-frame clones only, not all of them. Of tens of thousands of clones listed, around 82% are singletons. This sequence was found in an adult with an advanced solid tumor such as melanoma, head and neck, liver or kidney cancer. The gene calls are TRBV5-1 and TRBJ1-3, with D hard to call. Sequenced material: CD4+ or CD8+ T cells sorted from blood, taken in a trial of the OX40 agonist ivuxolimab. CDR3 loop: CASSISSSGNTIYF. CDR3 DNA: TGCGCCAGCAGCATCAGTTCCTCTGGAAACACCATATATTTT. Together with reference TRBV5-1 and TRBJ1-3, the CDR3 gives the full variable domain: KAGVTQTPRYLIKTRGQQVTLSCSPISGHRSVSWYQQTPGQGLQFLFEYFSETQRNKGNFPGRFSGRQFSNSRSEMNVSTLELGDSALYLCASSISSSGNTIYFGEGSWLTVV.